One T cell receptor (beta chain) is described in this entry. J lost 4 bases, V lost 5 bases, and 9 bases had no gene match. CDR3 length: 16 amino acids. CDR1 and CDR2 from the germline V gene are MNHEY and SMNVEV (reference sequence). The method was immunoSEQ multiplex PCR; TCRdb's version includes in-frame clones alone and lacks a portion of them. The top ten hold 1.5% to 2% of the sample, which has about 2.1 million clones, about 92% seen once. This sample was taken from a study of shared clonotypes between healthy human individuals. Positive CCR7 selection of CD45RO-negative cells yielded the naive CD8 cells, and terminally differentiated effector memory CD45RA+ cells were excluded.

The sequence derives from a man aged 18 to 30 in good health. Some clones in this sample may be carry-over from other donors' samples. V is TRBV27 and J is TRBJ2-5, with 11 bases lining up with TRBD2. The sequencing sample was made of naive CD8+ T cells from PBMCs. In DNA form, the CDR3 reads TGTGCCAGCAGTCCGATACTAGCGGGAGTGATAGAGACCCAGTACTTC. Its protein product is CASSPILAGVIETQYF.